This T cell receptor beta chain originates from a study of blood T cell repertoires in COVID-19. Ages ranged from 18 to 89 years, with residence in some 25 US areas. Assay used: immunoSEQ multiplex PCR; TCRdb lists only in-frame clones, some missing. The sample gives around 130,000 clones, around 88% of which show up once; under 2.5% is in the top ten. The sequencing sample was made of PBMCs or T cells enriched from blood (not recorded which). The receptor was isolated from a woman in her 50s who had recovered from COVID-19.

The CDR3 region is CASSHGGAEAFF. As DNA, the CDR3 is TGTGCCAGCAGCCATGGGGGGGCTGAAGCTTTCTTT. This chain links TRBV14 with TRBJ1-1; perhaps TRBD1 as D (5 bases). CDR3 length: 12 amino acids. Trimming removed 3 bases from V and 6 bases from J, with 8 bases in between. CDR1 is SGHDN and CDR2 is FVKESK in the germline V gene.